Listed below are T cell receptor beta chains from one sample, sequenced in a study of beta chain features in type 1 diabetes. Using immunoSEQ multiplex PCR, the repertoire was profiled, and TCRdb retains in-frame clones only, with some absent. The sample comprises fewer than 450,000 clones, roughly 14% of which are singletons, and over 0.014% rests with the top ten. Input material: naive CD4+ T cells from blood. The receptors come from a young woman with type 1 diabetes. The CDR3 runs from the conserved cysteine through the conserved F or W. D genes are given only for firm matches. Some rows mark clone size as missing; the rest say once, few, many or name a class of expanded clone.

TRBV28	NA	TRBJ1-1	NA	CASSLSHSGTEAFF	TGTGCCAGCAGTTTATCACATTCGGGCACTGAAGCTTTCTTT
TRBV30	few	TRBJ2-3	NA	CAWSPNYDTQYF	TGTGCCTGGAGTCCTAACTACGATACGCAGTATTTT
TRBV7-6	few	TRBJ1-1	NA	CASSLWVLAPFF	TGTGCCAGCAGCTTATGGGTTCTAGCACCTTTCTTT
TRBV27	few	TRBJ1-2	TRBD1	CASTRDRNYGYTF	TGTGCCAGCACCCGGGACAGAAACTATGGCTACACCTTC
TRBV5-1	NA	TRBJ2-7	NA	CASRKGLSSYEQYF	TGCGCCAGCCGGAAGGGGCTTAGCTCCTACGAGCAGTACTTC
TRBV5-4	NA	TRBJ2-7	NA	CASSRDGSYEQYF	TGTGCCAGCAGCCGGGATGGGAGTTACGAGCAGTACTTC
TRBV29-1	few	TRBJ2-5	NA	CSVDQGSGETQYF	TGCAGCGTTGATCAGGGGTCGGGAGAGACCCAGTACTTC
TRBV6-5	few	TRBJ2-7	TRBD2	CASSYEAGGRYEQYF	TGTGCCAGCAGTTACGAAGCGGGAGGCCGCTACGAGCAGTACTTC
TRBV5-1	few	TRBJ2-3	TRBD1	CASSSKWGTGGSTDTQYF	TGCGCCAGCAGCTCCAAATGGGGGACAGGGGGGAGCACAGATACGCAGTATTTT
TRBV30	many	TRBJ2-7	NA	CAWNGGRREQYF	TGTGCCTGGAACGGGGGGCGTCGGGAGCAGTACTTC
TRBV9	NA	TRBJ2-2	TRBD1	CASRPRDSGIGELFF	TGTGCCAGCAGACCCCGGGACAGCGGTATCGGGGAGCTGTTTTTT
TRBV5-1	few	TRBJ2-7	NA	CASSLDPGTRYEQYF	TGCGCCAGCAGCTTGGACCCGGGGACTCGCTACGAGCAGTACTTC
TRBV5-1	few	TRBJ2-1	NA	CASSLAPGSSYNEQFF	TGCGCCAGCAGCTTGGCACCGGGGAGCTCCTACAATGAGCAGTTCTTC
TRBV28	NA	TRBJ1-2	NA	CASSSGQGHGYTF	TGTGCCAGCAGTTCTGGTCAGGGCCATGGCTACACCTTC